The T cell receptor beta chain under discussion was sequenced for a study of T cell responses to AZD1222 COVID-19 vaccine. Sequenced by immunoSEQ multiplex PCR; TCRdb stores in-frame clones only, minus some. The data hold more than 100,000 clones, with around 92% observed a single time. Findings of the study overall: Recipients of AZD1222 seropositive at baseline numbered only 6 or 7. Most donors were white British, females outnumbered males, and clonal diversity was possibly underestimated. The reported proportion of spike-specific TCRs targeting unmutated variant regions was nearly half. Spike was spanned by vaccine-associated CD4 TCRs, which were dominant at 160-218 and 743-854.

Germline V lookup: CDR1 SGDLS, CDR2 YYNGEE. Trimming took 2 bases from V and 7 from J; bases not matched to a gene: 11. The CDR3 totals 16 residues. On this clone itself: Its target is unknown.

This clonotype was sampled from an adult in good health. The rearrangement uses TRBV9 and TRBJ2-5; TRBD2 aligns across 10 bases. Sequenced here: peripheral blood, sampled on day 0 of AZD1222 vaccination. The CDR3 reads CASSVGLAEPGGTQYF. CDR3 nucleotide sequence: TGTGCCAGCAGCGTCGGACTAGCGGAGCCAGGGGGGACCCAGTACTTC.